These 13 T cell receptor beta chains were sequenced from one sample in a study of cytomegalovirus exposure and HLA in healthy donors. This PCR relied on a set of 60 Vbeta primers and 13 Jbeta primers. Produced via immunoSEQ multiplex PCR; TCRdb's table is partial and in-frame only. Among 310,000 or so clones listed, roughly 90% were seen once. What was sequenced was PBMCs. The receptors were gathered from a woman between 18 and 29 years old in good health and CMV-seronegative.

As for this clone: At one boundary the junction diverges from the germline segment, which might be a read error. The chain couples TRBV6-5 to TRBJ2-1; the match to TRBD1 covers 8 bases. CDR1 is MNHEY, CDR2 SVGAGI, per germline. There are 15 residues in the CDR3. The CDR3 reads CASRYFGQGANEQFF. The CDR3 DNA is TGTGCCAGCAGGTACTTCGGACAGGGAGCGAATGAGCAGTTCTTC.

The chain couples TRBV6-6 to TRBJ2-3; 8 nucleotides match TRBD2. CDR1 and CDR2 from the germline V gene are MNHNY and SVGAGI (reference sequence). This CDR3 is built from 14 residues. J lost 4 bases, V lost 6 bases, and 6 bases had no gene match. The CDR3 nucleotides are TGTGCCAGCAGCCTCCGGGGGGGCCCAGATACGCAGTATTTT. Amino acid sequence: CASSLRGGPDTQYF.

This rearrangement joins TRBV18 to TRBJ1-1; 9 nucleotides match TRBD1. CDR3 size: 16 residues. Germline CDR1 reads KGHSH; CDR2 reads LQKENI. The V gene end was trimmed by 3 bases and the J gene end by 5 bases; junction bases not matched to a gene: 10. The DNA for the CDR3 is TGTGCCAGCTCACCCTACGAACAGGGGGCGAGGACTGAAGCTTTCTTT. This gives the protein CASSPYEQGARTEAFF.

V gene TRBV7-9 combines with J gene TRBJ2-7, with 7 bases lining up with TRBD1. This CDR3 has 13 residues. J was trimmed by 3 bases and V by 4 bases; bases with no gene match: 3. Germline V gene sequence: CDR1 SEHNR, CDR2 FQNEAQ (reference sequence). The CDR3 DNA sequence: TGTGCCAGCAGCTCGGGACAGAACTACGAGCAGTACTTC. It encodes CASSSGQNYEQYF.

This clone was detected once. DNA for the CDR3: TGTGCCAGTAGTATTTTCGGTGACTATGGCTACACCTTC. It yields the protein CASSIFGDYGYTF. The J gene is TRBJ1-2, the V gene TRBV19; D unclear. CDR1 LNHDA and CDR2 SQIVND come from the germline V gene (reference sequence). The CDR3 runs to 13 residues. Trimming shortened V by 3 bases and J by 3 bases, and 8 bases separated the two germline ends.

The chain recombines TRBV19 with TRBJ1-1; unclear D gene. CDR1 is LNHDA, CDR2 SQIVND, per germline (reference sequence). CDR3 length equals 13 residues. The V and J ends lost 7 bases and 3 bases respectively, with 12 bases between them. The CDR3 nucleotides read TGTGCCAGTATTCGGGGTAGGGACACTGAAGCTTTCTTT. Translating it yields CASIRGRDTEAFF.

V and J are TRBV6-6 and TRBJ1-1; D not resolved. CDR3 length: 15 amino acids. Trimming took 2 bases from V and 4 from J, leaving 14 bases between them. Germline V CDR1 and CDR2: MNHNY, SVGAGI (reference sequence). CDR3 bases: TGTGCCAGCAGTTACCCCACCCTAGGAGGCACTGAAGCTTTCTTT. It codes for CASSYPTLGGTEAFF.

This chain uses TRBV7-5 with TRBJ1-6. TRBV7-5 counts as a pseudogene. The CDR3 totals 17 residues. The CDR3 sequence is CARSLRGRSWRDSPLHF. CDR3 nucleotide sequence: TGTGCCAGAAGCTTAAGGGGCAGATCCTGGAGGGATTCACCCCTCCACTTT.

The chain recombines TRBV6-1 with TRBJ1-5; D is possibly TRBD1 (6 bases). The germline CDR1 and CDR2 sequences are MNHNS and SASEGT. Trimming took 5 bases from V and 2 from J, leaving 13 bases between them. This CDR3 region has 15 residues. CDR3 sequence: CASSLGQGRNQPQHF. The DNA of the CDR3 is TGTGCCAGCAGTCTCGGGCAGGGGCGCAATCAGCCCCAGCATTTT.

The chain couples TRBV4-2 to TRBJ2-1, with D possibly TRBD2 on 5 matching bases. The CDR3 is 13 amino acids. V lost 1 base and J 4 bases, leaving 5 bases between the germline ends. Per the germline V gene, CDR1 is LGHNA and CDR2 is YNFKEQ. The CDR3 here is CASSQGGYNEQFF. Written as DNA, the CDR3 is TGTGCCAGCAGCCAAGGAGGGTACAATGAGCAGTTCTTC.

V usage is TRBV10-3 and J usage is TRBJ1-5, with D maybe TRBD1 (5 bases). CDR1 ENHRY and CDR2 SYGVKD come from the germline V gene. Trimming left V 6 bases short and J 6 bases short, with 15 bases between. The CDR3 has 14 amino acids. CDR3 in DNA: TGTGCCATCAGCGGGGGGGGGTCGGGTCAGCCCCAGCATTTT. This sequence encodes CAISGGGSGQPQHF.

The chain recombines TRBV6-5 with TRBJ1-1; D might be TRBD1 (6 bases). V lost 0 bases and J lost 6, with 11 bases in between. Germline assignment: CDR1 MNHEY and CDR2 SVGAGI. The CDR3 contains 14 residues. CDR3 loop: CASSYSGGAPEAFF. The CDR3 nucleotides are TGTGCCAGCAGTTACTCGGGGGGGGCCCCTGAAGCTTTCTTT.

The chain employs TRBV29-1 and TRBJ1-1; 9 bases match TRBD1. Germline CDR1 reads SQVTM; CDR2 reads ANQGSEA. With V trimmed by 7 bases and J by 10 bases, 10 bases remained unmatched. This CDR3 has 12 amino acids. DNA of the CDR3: TGCAGCGCCTTTCTACAGGGGGCGCGAGCTTTCTTT. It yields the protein CSAFLQGARAFF.